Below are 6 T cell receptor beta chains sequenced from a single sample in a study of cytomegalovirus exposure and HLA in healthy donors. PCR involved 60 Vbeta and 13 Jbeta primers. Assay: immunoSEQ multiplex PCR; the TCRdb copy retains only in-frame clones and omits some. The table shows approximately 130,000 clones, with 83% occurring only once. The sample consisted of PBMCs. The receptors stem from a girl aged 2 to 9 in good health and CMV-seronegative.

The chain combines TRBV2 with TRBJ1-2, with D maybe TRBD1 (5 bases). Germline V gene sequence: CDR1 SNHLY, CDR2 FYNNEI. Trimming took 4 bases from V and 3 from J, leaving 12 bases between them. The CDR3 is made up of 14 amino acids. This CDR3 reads CASSGAGRDYGYTF. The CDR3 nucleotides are TGTGCCAGCAGTGGCGCGGGGCGGGACTATGGCTACACCTTC.

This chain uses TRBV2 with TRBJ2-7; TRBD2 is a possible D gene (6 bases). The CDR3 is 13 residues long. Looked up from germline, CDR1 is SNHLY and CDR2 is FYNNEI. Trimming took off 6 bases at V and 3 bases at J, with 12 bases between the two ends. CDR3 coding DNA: TGTGCCAGCAGGCGATTCGGGGGCTACGAGCAGTACTTC. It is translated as CASRRFGGYEQYF.

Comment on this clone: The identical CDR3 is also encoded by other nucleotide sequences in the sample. The CDR3 protein is CASSPGTGAYNEQFF. Written as DNA, the CDR3 is TGTGCCAGCTCACCAGGGACAGGGGCCTACAATGAGCAGTTCTTC. This sequence joins TRBV18 and TRBJ2-1; 10 nucleotides agree with TRBD1. The V and J ends lost 2 bases and 2 bases, in that order; junction bases with no gene match: 0. Germline CDR1 and CDR2: KGHSH and LQKENI. The CDR3 has 15 residues.

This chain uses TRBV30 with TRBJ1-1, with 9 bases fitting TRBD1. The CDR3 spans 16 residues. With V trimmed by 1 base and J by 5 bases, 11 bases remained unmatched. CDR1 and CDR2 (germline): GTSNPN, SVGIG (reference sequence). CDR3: CAWSAGTGSSKTEAFF. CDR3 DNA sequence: TGTGCCTGGAGTGCAGGGACAGGGTCTTCTAAGACTGAAGCTTTCTTT.

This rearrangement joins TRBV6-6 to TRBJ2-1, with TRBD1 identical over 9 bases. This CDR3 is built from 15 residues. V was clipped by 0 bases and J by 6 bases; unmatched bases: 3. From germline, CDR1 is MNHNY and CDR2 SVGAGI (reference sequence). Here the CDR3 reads CASSYSGTGSNEQFF. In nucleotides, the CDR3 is TGTGCCAGCAGTTACTCAGGGACAGGGTCCAATGAGCAGTTCTTC.

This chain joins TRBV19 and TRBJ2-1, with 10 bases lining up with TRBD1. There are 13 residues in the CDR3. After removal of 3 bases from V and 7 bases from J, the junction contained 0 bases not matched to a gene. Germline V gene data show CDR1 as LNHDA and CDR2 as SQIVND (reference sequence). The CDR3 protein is CASSMGQGNEQFF. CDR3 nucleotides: TGTGCCAGTAGTATGGGACAGGGGAATGAGCAGTTCTTC.